The present T cell receptor beta chain was sequenced within a study of tumor and adjacent non-tumor tissue in lung cancer. The library came from three nested PCR rounds adapted from ARM-PCR protocols. TCRdb ran MiXCR on the multiplex PCR reads and lists one entry per CDR3 protein. The sample contains fewer than 120,000 distinct CDR3 sequences, under 90% of which appear only once. This CDR3 is 15 amino acids long. Trimming cost V 10 bases and J 4 bases, with 23 bases left between them. Germline V gene data show CDR1 as SGHDT and CDR2 as YYEEEE. This sample's RNA came from whole unsorted tissue. The genes are TRBV5-6 and TRBJ2-5; D tentatively reads TRBD1 or TRBD2 (6 bases each). This receptor was identified in a man in his 70s with non-small cell lung cancer. Sample: lung tumor tissue. CDR3 protein: CAGGLRRLGGETQYF. The CDR3 DNA sequence: TGTGCCGGCGGCTTGAGGCGACTAGGGGGAGAGACCCAGTACTTC.